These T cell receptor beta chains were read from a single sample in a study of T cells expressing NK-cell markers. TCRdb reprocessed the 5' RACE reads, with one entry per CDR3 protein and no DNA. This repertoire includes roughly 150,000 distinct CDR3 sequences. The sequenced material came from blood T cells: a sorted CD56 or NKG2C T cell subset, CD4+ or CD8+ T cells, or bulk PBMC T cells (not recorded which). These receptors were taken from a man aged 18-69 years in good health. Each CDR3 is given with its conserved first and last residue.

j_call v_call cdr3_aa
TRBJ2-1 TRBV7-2 CASSASRNEQFF
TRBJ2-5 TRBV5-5 CASSLYVAGGYLETQYF
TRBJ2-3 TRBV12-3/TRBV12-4 CASKGYVTGTTDTQYF
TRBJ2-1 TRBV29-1 CSGTPGQGYNEQFF
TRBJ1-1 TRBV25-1 CASSGDSLNTEAFF
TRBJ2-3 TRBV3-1 CASSPSEGLAGVDTQYF
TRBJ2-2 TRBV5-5 CASSLGSTGANTGELFF
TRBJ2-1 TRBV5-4 CASSSWDLSYNEQFF
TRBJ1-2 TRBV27 CASRSLQTYGYTF
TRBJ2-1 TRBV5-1 CASSLGEAGFSYNEQFF
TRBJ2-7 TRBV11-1 CASSPQGSPAYEQYF
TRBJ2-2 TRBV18 CASSSPGDGAYGELFF
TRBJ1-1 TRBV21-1 CASSKAGGGLRNTEAFF
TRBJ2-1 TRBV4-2 CASSQGFGAGGSYNEQFF
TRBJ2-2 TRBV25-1 CASSEGSRDTGELFF
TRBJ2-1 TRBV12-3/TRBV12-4 CASSRSGGSGNEQFF
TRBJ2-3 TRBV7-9 CASSLVVAGRGDTQYF
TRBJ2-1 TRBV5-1 CASRPTGDLTYNEQFF
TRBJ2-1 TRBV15 CATSTGTGYNEQFF
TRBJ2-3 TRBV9 CASSVGRGARTDTQYF
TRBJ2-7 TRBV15 CATSRDSGGATYEQYF
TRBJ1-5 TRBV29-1 CSVGEGGGQPQHF
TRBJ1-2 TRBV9 CASSPRTGDHYGYTF
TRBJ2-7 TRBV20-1 CSARDRDRGLEQYF
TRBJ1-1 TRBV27 CASSLSAGGLTEAFF
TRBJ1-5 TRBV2 CASSEADRRNQPQHF
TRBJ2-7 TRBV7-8 CASSGVGGNEQYF
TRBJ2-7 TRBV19 CASSWDTTSYEQYF
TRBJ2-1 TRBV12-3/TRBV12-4 CASRPGTSGGAHNEQFF
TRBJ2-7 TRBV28 CASSRDREGSEQYF
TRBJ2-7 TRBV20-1 CSAHRQGEDEQYF
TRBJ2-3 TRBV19 CASNLKGLEGDTQYF
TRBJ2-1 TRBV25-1 CASSDHTGASYNEQFF
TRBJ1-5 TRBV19 CASSLGTGAGNQPQHF
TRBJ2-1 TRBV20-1 CSASGTGGVMISYNEQFF
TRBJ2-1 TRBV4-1 CASSQEEAGGYNEQFF
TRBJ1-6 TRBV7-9 CASSLSGRGLESPLHF
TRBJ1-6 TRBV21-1 CASSRPGPQFSPLHF
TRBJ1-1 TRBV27 CASSLGTAQNTEAFF
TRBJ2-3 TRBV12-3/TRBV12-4 CASSARDRVSDTQYF
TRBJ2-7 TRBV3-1 CASSQAGGVAYEQYF
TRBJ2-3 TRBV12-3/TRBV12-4 CASSGRGGARDTTDTQYF
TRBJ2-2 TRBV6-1 CASSTVLAGGANTGELFF
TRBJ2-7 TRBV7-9 CASSFPDRYEQYF
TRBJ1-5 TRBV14 CASSQGGGTGDQPQHF
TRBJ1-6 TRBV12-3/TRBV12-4 CASSQLVFGNSPLHF
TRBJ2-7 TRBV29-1 CSVEGSGGAREQYF
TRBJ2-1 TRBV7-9 CASSLPKGTGLYEQFF
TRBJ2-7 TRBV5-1 CASSGLQGWEQYF
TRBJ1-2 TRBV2 CASSEDEGDGYTF
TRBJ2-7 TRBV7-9 CASSAAGQGVEQYF
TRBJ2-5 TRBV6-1 CASSEADDRPRAQYF